The T cell receptor (beta chain) under discussion was sequenced for a study of T cell clonality in common variable immunodeficiency. Profiled with immunoSEQ multiplex PCR; TCRdb holds only in-frame clones, not every one. The data list tens of thousands of clones, none observed once; around 0.8% falls to the top ten. This CDR3 comprises 16 residues. The germline V gene has CDR1 LNHNV and CDR2 YYDKDF (reference sequence). V lost 3 bases and J 0 bases, leaving 15 bases between the germline ends. This clone was recorded at least ten times. The read finishes 3 residues shy of the CDR3 end, and the germline J gene is used to complete it.

The sample taken for sequencing was peripheral blood mononuclear cells. The clonotype comes from a person aged 18 to 75 in good health. J is TRBJ2-7 and V is TRBV15; TRBD1 is a possible D gene (5 bases). The CDR3 spells CATSRAGHRSSYEQYF. CDR3 DNA, as far as it was read: TGTGCCACCAGCAGGGCCGGACATAGGAGCTCCTACGAG.